Listed here are 27 T cell receptor beta chains from one sample, sequenced in a study of blood T cells in healthy people across ages. Combining a sample-barcoded 5' primer with a J-beta primer mix, a second PCR ran for 7 to 11 cycles. TCRdb reprocessed the 5' RACE reads with MiXCR, giving one entry per CDR3 protein. The table records fewer than 1 million distinct CDR3 sequences, roughly 44% of them present only once. Material for sequencing was blood. These receptors came from a man aged 60 to 69 in good health.

The rearrangement joins TRBV30 to TRBJ1-2, with D tentatively TRBD1 (6 bases). Per the germline V gene, CDR1 is GTSNPN and CDR2 is SVGIG (reference sequence). V lost 3 bases and J lost 2, with 10 bases in between. The CDR3 covers 13 residues. The CDR3 region is CAWSITGNYGYTF. Here the CDR3 DNA reads TGTGCCTGGAGCATAACAGGGAACTATGGCTACACCTTC.

The gene calls are TRBV29-1 and TRBJ1-2; 7 bases are shared with TRBD1. With 4 bases clipped from V and 10 bases from J, the junction kept 9 bases outside the gene matches. Germline CDR1 SQVTM, CDR2 ANQGSEA. This CDR3 has 12 amino acids. CDR3 sequence (DNA): TGCAGCGTTGCTGACAGGGTGACACCCTACACCTTC. It codes for CSVADRVTPYTF.

This clonotype was counted between two and nine times. The chain uses TRBV4-1 and TRBJ1-2, with 9 nucleotides matching TRBD1. Germline V gives CDR1 MGHRA, CDR2 YSYEKL. The CDR3 length is 15 residues. The V and J ends lost 3 bases and 5 bases, in that order; junction bases with no gene match: 7. The CDR3 nucleotides read TGCGCCAGCAGCCATTCGGACAGGGGTTTTTATGGCTACACCTTC. As protein: CASSHSDRGFYGYTF.

J is TRBJ2-1 and V is TRBV4-1, with TRBD2 as a possible D gene (6 bases). V shed 2 bases and J shed 6 bases, with 14 bases lying between them. The CDR3 loop spans 15 amino acids. CDR1 and CDR2 (germline): MGHRA, YSYEKL. The CDR3 DNA reads TGCGCCAGCAGCCAACACCGCGGGGATGTCAATGAGCAGTTCTTC. Its protein product is CASSQHRGDVNEQFF.

The chain couples TRBV20-1 to TRBJ1-4; unclear D gene. The length of the CDR3 is 15 residues. The germline V gene has CDR1 DFQATT and CDR2 SNEGSKA (reference sequence). Trimming pared 0 bases from V and 5 bases from J, leaving 13 bases between. CDR3 region: CSARDPLVENEKLFF. CDR3 sequence (DNA): TGCAGTGCTAGAGATCCTCTTGTAGAAAATGAAAAACTGTTTTTT.

The chain carries TRBV4-1 and TRBJ2-4, with D possibly matching TRBD2 (5 bases). The germline V gene encodes CDR1 MGHRA and CDR2 YSYEKL. Trimming took 0 bases from V and 1 from J, leaving 13 bases between them. This CDR3 is built from 17 residues. The CDR3 sequence: CASSQDRGVGAKNIQYF. CDR3 sequence (DNA): TGCGCCAGCAGCCAAGATCGGGGTGTAGGGGCCAAAAACATTCAGTACTTC.

This clonotype was found once. An end of the junction does not agree with germline; a read error may underlie this. The V and J genes are TRBV5-1 and TRBJ2-1, with a possible D match to TRBD1 (5 bases). The CDR3 covers 13 residues. Germline lookup yields CDR1 SGHRS and CDR2 YFSETQ. CDR3 amino acids: CASNLDILTEQFF. For the CDR3, the DNA is TGCGCCAGCAACTTGGACATTCTGACTGAGCAGTTCTTC.

This chain links TRBV12-3 or TRBV12-4 with TRBJ1-1; D is undetermined. The V end was cut by 6 bases, the J end by 7 bases, with 12 bases between. This CDR3 region has 12 residues. The CDR3 nucleotides read TGTGCCAGCAGGTTCTCTAAGGTTGAAGCTTTCTTT. This translates into CASRFSKVEAFF.

The chain uses TRBV28 and TRBJ1-5; D possibly corresponds to TRBD1 (5 bases). Germline-derived CDR1 and CDR2 are MDHEN and SYDVKM. V was cut by 5 bases and J by 3 bases, with 20 bases left in between. CDR3 size: 17 residues. CDR3 sequence: CASSRPGTARFNQPQHF. CDR3 DNA: TGTGCCAGCAGTAGGCCGGGGACCGCCCGATTCAATCAGCCCCAGCATTTT.

This clonotype turned up a few times. The rearrangement uses TRBV11-1 and TRBJ1-6; D gene uncertain. This CDR3 is 13 amino acids long. CDR1 is SGHAT and CDR2 is FQDESV in the germline V gene (reference sequence). Trimming pared 3 bases from V and 9 bases from J, leaving 9 bases between. The CDR3 sequence: CASSFNLVSPLHF. CDR3 bases: TGTGCCAGCAGCTTCAACCTTGTTTCACCCCTCCACTTT.

V usage is TRBV7-2 and J usage is TRBJ2-7; 7 nucleotides agree with TRBD2. The trim removed 7 bases at V and 3 bases at J, leaving 9 bases unmatched. The CDR3 is made up of 14 amino acids. From germline, CDR1 is SGHTA and CDR2 FQGNSA. As DNA, the CDR3 is TGTGCCAGCACCAACGGACTAGTATTCTACGAGCAGTACTTC. Encoded protein: CASTNGLVFYEQYF.

The rearrangement links TRBV5-5 to TRBJ2-5; 7 bases line up with TRBD2. This CDR3 contains 15 residues. Germline assignment: CDR1 SGHKS and CDR2 YYEKEE (reference sequence). After removal of 2 bases from V and 1 base from J, the junction contained 5 bases not matched to a gene. CDR3 sequence: CASSLPGTTQETQYF. CDR3 bases: TGTGCCAGCAGCTTACCCGGGACTACCCAAGAGACCCAGTACTTC.

The CDR3 loop is CASSFDGVQPQHF. CDR3 bases: TGTGCCAGCAGTTTTGATGGGGTTCAGCCCCAGCATTTT. The chain combines TRBV12-3 or TRBV12-4 with TRBJ1-5; the D is unclear. This CDR3 spans 13 amino acids. Trimming left V 3 bases short and J 6 bases short, with 9 bases between.

This clonotype was counted a few times. The rearrangement links TRBV29-1 to TRBJ1-2; D is ambiguous. CDR3 length: 16 amino acids. The V end lost 1 base, the J end lost 0 bases, and 15 bases lay between the germline ends. The germline CDR1 and CDR2 sequences are SQVTM and ANQGSEA. CDR3 DNA sequence: TGCAGCGTTGAAGGTCAGGCCCTAGTAGCTAACTATGGCTACACCTTC. Translation gives CSVEGQALVANYGYTF.

This clonotype was seen a few times. The chain links TRBV7-2 to TRBJ2-7; 14 nucleotides line up with TRBD2. This CDR3 is built from 16 residues. Germline V CDR1 and CDR2: SGHTA, FQGNSA. V gave up 6 bases and J gave up 3 bases; unmatched junction bases: 7. CDR3 nucleotide sequence: TGTGCCAGCAGTACGACTAGCGGGAGGGTTCTCTACGAGCAGTACTTC. Protein: CASSTTSGRVLYEQYF.

The chain is built from TRBV11-1 and TRBJ2-7, with D perhaps matching TRBD1 or TRBD2 (5 bases each). Matching the DNA end better, TRBJ2-5 makes the J call doubtful. The CDR3 has 16 amino acids. CDR1 is SGHAT and CDR2 is FQDESV in the germline V gene (reference sequence). The CDR3 DNA sequence: TGTGCCAGCAGCCCCAACCCAGGGAGAGTCCAAGAGACCCAGTACTTC. It is translated as CASSPNPGRVQETQYF.

The chain couples TRBV5-1 to TRBJ1-2; weak D call: TRBD1 (5 bases). The CDR3 covers 14 residues. Trimming removed 3 bases at V and 8 bases at J, with 17 bases between. Per germline, CDR1 SGHRS and CDR2 YFSETQ. The CDR3 DNA reads as TGCGCCAGCAGCTATGGTGGGACCCAAGGAGGCTACACCTTC. This encodes CASSYGGTQGGYTF. Combining the CDR3 with reference TRBV5-1 and TRBJ1-2 gives the whole variable domain KAGVTQTPRYLIKTRGQQVTLSCSPISGHRSVSWYQQTPGQGLQFLFEYFSETQRNKGNFPGRFSGRQFSNSRSEMNVSTLELGDSALYLCASSYGGTQGGYTFGSGTRLTVV.

This clonotype was seen a handful of times. This rearrangement joins TRBV28 to TRBJ2-5; 10 nucleotides line up with TRBD2. Germline lookup yields CDR1 MDHEN and CDR2 SYDVKM. The CDR3 spans 18 residues. With 3 bases clipped from V and 5 bases from J, the junction kept 15 bases outside the gene matches. DNA for the CDR3: TGTGCCAGCAGTTTCGCTAGCGGGGGAGGAACTCATATTGAGACCCAGTACTTC. As protein: CASSFASGGGTHIETQYF.

The chain is built from TRBV12-3 or TRBV12-4 and TRBJ2-5, with TRBD1 matching over 7 bases. This CDR3 comprises 16 residues. The V and J ends lost 5 bases and 2 bases, in that order; junction bases with no gene match: 11. The CDR3 here is CASSQDATGLQETQYF. The CDR3 coding sequence is TGTGCCAGCAGTCAAGACGCGACAGGGTTACAAGAGACCCAGTACTTC.

The chain combines TRBV6-2 or TRBV6-3 with TRBJ2-1; no firm D call. Per the germline V gene, CDR1 is MNHEY and CDR2 is SVGEGT. The CDR3 has 21 residues. V dropped 1 base and J dropped 0 bases, with 25 bases sitting between them. The CDR3 bases are TGTGCCAGCAGTTACTTGGTAAAGGCGGTGCCCTCGTTAAGCTCCTACAATGAGCAGTTCTTC. Protein: CASSYLVKAVPSLSSYNEQFF.

The V call is TRBV12-3 or TRBV12-4, the J call TRBJ1-6; D call uncertain. V was pared by 7 bases and J by 1 base, with 8 bases between. CDR3 length: 14 residues. The CDR3 DNA is TGTGCCAGCACGGGAAGATCCTATAATTCACCCCTCCACTTT. Translation: CASTGRSYNSPLHF.

This clonotype was recorded a few times. The chain has TRBV12-3 or TRBV12-4 and TRBJ2-5; 11 bases map to TRBD2. The junction had 3 bases not matched to a gene; V was cut back by 5 bases and J by 10 bases. This CDR3 comprises 12 residues. CDR3 DNA sequence: TGTGCCAGCAGTCTTACTAGCGGGGGCCAGTACTTC. Its translation: CASSLTSGGQYF.

This clonotype was counted between two and nine times. The J gene is TRBJ1-5, the V gene TRBV6-2 or TRBV6-3, with a tentative D call TRBD1 (5 bases). Trimming shortened V by 4 bases and J by 3 bases, and 16 bases separated the two germline ends. Germline CDR1 is MNHEY and CDR2 is SVGEGT. The CDR3 totals 16 residues. DNA of the CDR3: TGTGCCAGCAGTTCTACCCCGGGACTCACCAATCAGCCCCAGCATTTT. Its translation: CASSSTPGLTNQPQHF.

The rearrangement joins TRBV11-1 to TRBJ1-2; D gene uncertain. Deletions cut 6 bases from V and 6 bases from J, with 17 bases between. Germline CDR1 reads SGHAT; CDR2 reads FQDESV (reference sequence). The CDR3 spans 14 residues. CDR3 residues: CASSLSGPRNGYTF. In DNA, the CDR3 is TGTGCCAGCAGTCTCAGTGGTCCGCGAAATGGCTACACCTTC.

A single count supports this clonotype. This rearrangement joins TRBV7-9 to TRBJ2-5; 10 bases fit TRBD1. The J call is in doubt because the DNA end fits TRBJ2-1 better. This CDR3 is 17 amino acids long. Looked up from germline, CDR1 is SEHNR and CDR2 is FQNEAQ (reference sequence). The CDR3 region is CASSPRGDRGHQETQFF. CDR3 DNA sequence: TGTGCCAGCAGCCCCCGTGGGGACAGGGGCCACCAAGAGACCCAGTTCTTC.

V usage is TRBV27 and J usage is TRBJ2-7; the D gene is possibly TRBD1 (5 bases). V lost 5 bases and J lost 3, with 20 bases in between. CDR3 length equals 16 residues. The germline CDR1 and CDR2 sequences are MNHEY and SMNVEV (reference sequence). CDR3 coding DNA: TGTGCCAGCAGTCTCTCAGGCAGGGCTTACTACTACGAGCAGTACTTC. It is translated as CASSLSGRAYYYEQYF.

Regarding this clonotype: The missing conserved phenylalanine or tryptophan at the end of this CDR3 makes a read error likely. This chain links TRBV4-1 with TRBJ2-5; 9 bases fit TRBD1. The J call may be faulty, since TRBJ2-7 better matches the DNA end. This CDR3 comprises 16 residues. CDR1 is MGHRA, CDR2 YSYEKL, per germline. DNA of the CDR3: TGCGCCAGCAGCCAAGGAATACAGGGGGCCGGGTACGAGCAGTACTCC. This translates into CASSQGIQGAGYEQYS.